This T cell receptor (beta chain) was recorded in a study of T cell repertoires in ileal Crohn's disease. About the study: At postoperative colonoscopy, neoterminal ileum biopsies were taken as M6. Regarding the study as a whole: Compared with non-smokers, active smokers at surgery showed more clonal expansions.

Noted time point: neoterminal ileum biopsy at postoperative endoscopy, about 6 months after surgery. As regards this clone: Its cognate antigen is unknown.

Repertoires were generated with immunoSEQ multiplex PCR, while TCRdb's copy carries only in-frame clones and drops some. The repertoire holds more than 60,000 clones, with roughly nine tenths as singletons. The CDR3 spans 17 residues. Germline V gene sequence: CDR1 SGHRS, CDR2 YFSETQ. J gave up 0 bases and V 3 bases, and 7 bases lay outside the gene matches. The sample consisted of ileal tissue. The V gene is TRBV5-1, the J gene TRBJ1-5; 9 bases line up with TRBD1. The origin of this receptor is an adult with Crohn's disease. CDR3 sequence reads: CASSYGTGPRSNQPQHF. CDR3 bases: TGCGCCAGCAGCTACGGGACAGGGCCTCGTAGCAATCAGCCCCAGCATTTT.